This T cell receptor (beta chain) was captured by sequencing in a study of Graves' ophthalmopathy and Graves' hyperthyroidism. As for the study in general: No treatment had been given when peripheral blood was collected at initial diagnosis.

Study findings and constraints: Appearing in blood as well were most expanded thyroid clonotypes above 0.001 frequency.

Details on this clonotype: Its cognate antigen is unknown.

Amplified material comprised TCR beta CDR3 regions derived from RNA transcripts. First-round RT-PCR with HTBI primers preceded a second-round multiplex PCR. One entry per CDR3 protein results from TCRdb running MiXCR on the multiplex PCR reads. The table shows 170,000 or so distinct CDR3 sequences, with approximately 40% occurring only once. V lost 5 bases to trimming and J lost 9 bases; unmatched junction nucleotides: 10. The CDR3 loop spans 14 amino acids. Per germline, CDR1 SGHTA and CDR2 FQGNSA. The V gene is TRBV7-2, the J gene TRBJ1-1; 9 nucleotides match TRBD1. The sequencing input was peripheral blood. This clonotype was obtained from a man aged 30 to 45 with Graves' ophthalmopathy. The CDR3 DNA reads as TGTGCCAGCAGCAAGAGATGGACAGGGGAAAAAGCTTTCTTT. It codes for CASSKRWTGEKAFF.